Presented here are 21 T cell receptor beta chains from one specimen sequenced in a study of blood T cells in healthy people across ages (dated by TCRdb to the mid-2010s). Library construction relied on 5' RACE. The sequencer was an Illumina HiSeq 2500. The second PCR ran for roughly 7 to 12 cycles and used a J-beta primer mix along with a sample-barcoded 5' primer. Starting from the raw public reads, TCRdb applied fastp trimming at Q25, assembled clones with MiXCR and retained in-frame beta chains. Identical CDR3 proteins give one entry, which carries the most common genes and DNA. This sample has some 560,000 distinct CDR3 sequences in its table, and about a quarter of those were observed once. Together, the top ten hold 3.6% of the sample. This sample was shared with a second study, whose subject was T cells of mothers and their children.

The sequencing input was blood. The receptors stem from a boy under 10 years old in good health.

The chain employs TRBV7-2 and TRBJ2-5; 9 bases agree with TRBD2. Trimming took 2 bases from V and 3 from J; bases not matched to a gene: 4. This CDR3 has 15 amino acids. The germline V gene encodes CDR1 SGHTA and CDR2 FQGNSA. The CDR3 here is CASSLPSGVKETQYF. In DNA, the CDR3 is TGTGCCAGCAGCTTACCTAGCGGGGTTAAAGAGACCCAGTACTTC.

This clonotype showed up just once. The V call is TRBV19, the J call TRBJ1-1; D unresolved. CDR1 LNHDA and CDR2 SQIVND come from the germline V gene (reference sequence). The CDR3 is made up of 14 amino acids. Trimming removed 7 bases at V and 2 bases at J, with 14 bases between. CDR3 loop: CASIPDAGNTEAFF. The CDR3 coding sequence is TGTGCCAGTATTCCTGACGCGGGAAACACTGAAGCTTTCTTT.

This clonotype has a handful of counts. The genes are TRBV12-3 or TRBV12-4 and TRBJ1-1; weak D call: TRBD1 (5 bases). This CDR3 is built from 14 residues. The V gene lost 6 bases and the J gene lost 4 bases, with 15 bases spanning the gap. The DNA for the CDR3 is TGTGCCAGCAGCCCGCAGGGTGGAGGCACTGAAGCTTTCTTT. Translation: CASSPQGGGTEAFF.

This chain joins TRBV29-1 and TRBJ1-2; unclear D gene. With 6 bases removed from V and 0 bases from J, the gap between germline ends came to 8 bases. This CDR3 is built from 12 residues. Germline assignment: CDR1 SQVTM and CDR2 ANQGSEA. CDR3 residues: CSVDESNYGYTF. Written as DNA, the CDR3 is TGCAGCGTAGACGAATCTAACTATGGCTACACCTTC.

The chain employs TRBV25-1 and TRBJ2-7; D perhaps matches TRBD1 (5 bases). Trimming shortened V by 10 bases and J by 0 bases, and 22 bases separated the two germline ends. The germline V gene has CDR1 MGHDK and CDR2 SYGVNS. CDR3 length: 16 amino acids. As DNA, the CDR3 is TGTGCCATCCACCTTTTTCAGGGCGGAGTCTCCTACGAGCAGTACTTC. It yields the protein CAIHLFQGGVSYEQYF.

The rearrangement uses TRBV19 and TRBJ2-5; TRBD1 aligns across 10 bases. Germline V gives CDR1 LNHDA, CDR2 SQIVND (reference sequence). J was trimmed by 5 bases and V by 11 bases; bases with no gene match: 11. CDR3 length: 14 residues. DNA of the CDR3: TGTGCCTGTTACAGGACAGGGGGGGTGGAGACCCAGTACTTC. It yields the protein CACYRTGGVETQYF. The full variable domain, with the rest looked up from reference TRBV19 and TRBJ2-5, is DGGITQSPKYLFRKEGQNVTLSCEQNLNHDAMYWYRQDPGQGLRLIYYSQIVNDFQKGDIAEGYSVSREKKESFPLTVTSAQKNPTAFYLCACYRTGGVETQYFGPGTRLLVL.

The chain uses TRBV20-1 and TRBJ1-6, with D perhaps matching TRBD1 (5 bases). The CDR3 runs to 16 residues. V was cut by 4 bases and J by 0 bases, with 13 bases left in between. Germline V gives CDR1 DFQATT, CDR2 SNEGSKA (reference sequence). Written as DNA, the CDR3 is TGCAGTGCTAAAAAGGGGTTTGGCTCCTATAATTCACCCCTCCACTTT. Its translation is CSAKKGFGSYNSPLHF.

V usage is TRBV7-9 and J usage is TRBJ2-5, with D perhaps given as TRBD1 or TRBD2 (5 bases each). The closer fit of TRBJ2-1 to the DNA end suggests the J call may be wrong. CDR1 is SEHNR and CDR2 is FQNEAQ in the germline V gene (reference sequence). This CDR3 has 14 amino acids. The CDR3 DNA reads TGTGCCAGCAGCTCCGGGACCAAGAACAATGAGCAGTTCTTC. Translated, it gives CASSSGTKNNEQFF.

The J gene is TRBJ2-3, the V gene TRBV12-3 or TRBV12-4; 7 nucleotides line up with TRBD2. The J segment lost 1 base and the V segment lost 1 base, leaving 2 bases of the junction unmatched. This CDR3 comprises 15 residues. The CDR3 region is CASSLGDYRTDTQYF. CDR3 nucleotide sequence: TGTGCCAGCAGTTTAGGGGACTATCGCACAGATACGCAGTATTTT.

There are a few counts of this clonotype. The chain uses TRBV2 and TRBJ2-4, with D uncertain. The CDR3 has 12 residues. V lost 6 bases and J 12 bases, leaving 15 bases between the germline ends. The germline CDR1 and CDR2 sequences are SNHLY and FYNNEI. The CDR3 coding sequence is TGTGCCAGCAGGTACGCTAGGAGTGCTCAGTACTTC. This gives the protein CASRYARSAQYF.

The sample holds a few counts of this clonotype. One end of the junction is discordant with germline, which a read error may explain. V gene TRBV27 combines with J gene TRBJ2-7, with 8 bases fitting TRBD1. CDR3 size: 13 residues. Germline V gene sequence: CDR1 MNHEY, CDR2 SMNVEV (reference sequence). CDR3 sequence (DNA): TGTGCCGGCAGCTCTGGACAGGGTTACGAGCAGTACTTC. This gives the protein CAGSSGQGYEQYF.

The chain recombines TRBV7-9 with TRBJ1-2, with 7 bases aligning to TRBD1. Germline CDR1 reads SEHNR; CDR2 reads FQNEAQ (reference sequence). The V segment lost 8 bases and the J segment 0 bases; nucleotides outside the gene matches: 3. CDR3 length: 13 amino acids. CDR3 region: CASGTVSNYGYTF. The CDR3 DNA reads as TGTGCCAGCGGGACAGTCTCTAACTATGGCTACACCTTC.

The gene calls are TRBV11-3 and TRBJ2-1, with D possibly called TRBD1 or TRBD2 (5 bases each). The CDR3 covers 15 residues. Germline V CDR1 and CDR2: SGHNT, YENEEA. V lost 3 bases, J lost 8 bases, and 17 bases lay in between. In DNA, the CDR3 is TGTGCCAGCAGCTTCTCGGGACGGGGTGGAGATGAGCAGTTCTTC. It translates to CASSFSGRGGDEQFF.

This chain connects TRBV3-1 to TRBJ2-3; D perhaps matches TRBD2 (5 bases). The CDR3 totals 13 residues. The V gene's germline CDR1 is LGHDT and CDR2 YNNKEL (reference sequence). V was trimmed by 8 bases and J by 4 bases, leaving 13 bases between them. CDR3 in DNA: TGTGCCAGCGGGCTAGAGGGCGCAGATACGCAGTATTTT. It is translated as CASGLEGADTQYF.

In its sample, this clonotype was seen a few times. The chain employs TRBV6-2 or TRBV6-3 and TRBJ2-7; 7 bases align to TRBD2. Germline V lookup: CDR1 MNHEY, CDR2 SVGEGT. CDR3 length equals 15 residues. Unmatched junction bases numbered 9, after V lost 5 bases and J lost 2 bases. CDR3 sequence: CASSPSGTGTYEQYF. DNA for the CDR3: TGTGCCAGCAGTCCTAGCGGTACCGGCACCTACGAGCAGTACTTC.

The chain couples TRBV5-1 to TRBJ2-1; D is unclear. Trimming shortened V by 2 bases and J by 0 bases, and 12 bases separated the two germline ends. This CDR3 region has 16 residues. Germline lookup yields CDR1 SGHRS and CDR2 YFSETQ. The CDR3: CASSFPPGLSYNEQFF. CDR3 DNA: TGCGCCAGCAGCTTCCCCCCGGGCCTCTCCTACAATGAGCAGTTCTTC.

This clonotype occurred a few times. The rearrangement links TRBV11-2 to TRBJ2-1, with unresolved D. The CDR3 runs to 14 residues. Germline V CDR1 and CDR2: SGHAT, FQNNGV. The V gene lost 4 bases and the J gene lost 6 bases, with 13 bases spanning the gap. The CDR3 loop is CASSSIGWGNEQFF. The CDR3 nucleotides read TGTGCCAGCAGCTCAATAGGGTGGGGCAATGAGCAGTTCTTC.

The rearrangement joins TRBV6-5 to TRBJ1-4; D call uncertain. Germline CDR1 reads MNHEY; CDR2 reads SVGAGI. Between the trimmed V and J ends, which lost 8 bases and 5 bases, there was a span of 12 bases. The CDR3 covers 13 residues. Written as DNA, the CDR3 is TGTGCCAGCGGGCCTCCAGGCAATGAAAAACTGTTTTTT. Translation: CASGPPGNEKLFF.

This chain joins TRBV7-6 and TRBJ2-1, with 12 bases lining up with TRBD2. There are 16 residues in the CDR3. V lost 4 bases and J lost 2; bases outside the gene matches: 3. Germline loops: CDR1 SGHVS, CDR2 FNYEAQ. The CDR3 region is CASSSSSGGAYNEQFF. DNA for the CDR3: TGTGCCAGCAGCTCCTCTAGCGGGGGGGCCTACAATGAGCAGTTCTTC.

This clonotype was counted only a few times. V and J are TRBV12-3 or TRBV12-4 and TRBJ1-6; D call uncertain. CDR3 length: 14 amino acids. Trimming removed 7 bases from V and 10 bases from J, with 17 bases in between. The CDR3 DNA sequence: TGTGCCAGCATGGGGATCGGCTCAGGATCACCCCTCCACTTT. This encodes CASMGIGSGSPLHF.

The rearrangement uses TRBV30 and TRBJ2-5, with D uncertain. The V end lost 5 bases, the J end lost 4 bases, and 14 bases lay between the germline ends. The germline V gene encodes CDR1 GTSNPN and CDR2 SVGIG (reference sequence). CDR3 length equals 13 residues. CDR3 loop: CAWSHTNIETQYF. In DNA, the CDR3 is TGTGCCTGGTCGCACACTAATATAGAGACCCAGTACTTC.